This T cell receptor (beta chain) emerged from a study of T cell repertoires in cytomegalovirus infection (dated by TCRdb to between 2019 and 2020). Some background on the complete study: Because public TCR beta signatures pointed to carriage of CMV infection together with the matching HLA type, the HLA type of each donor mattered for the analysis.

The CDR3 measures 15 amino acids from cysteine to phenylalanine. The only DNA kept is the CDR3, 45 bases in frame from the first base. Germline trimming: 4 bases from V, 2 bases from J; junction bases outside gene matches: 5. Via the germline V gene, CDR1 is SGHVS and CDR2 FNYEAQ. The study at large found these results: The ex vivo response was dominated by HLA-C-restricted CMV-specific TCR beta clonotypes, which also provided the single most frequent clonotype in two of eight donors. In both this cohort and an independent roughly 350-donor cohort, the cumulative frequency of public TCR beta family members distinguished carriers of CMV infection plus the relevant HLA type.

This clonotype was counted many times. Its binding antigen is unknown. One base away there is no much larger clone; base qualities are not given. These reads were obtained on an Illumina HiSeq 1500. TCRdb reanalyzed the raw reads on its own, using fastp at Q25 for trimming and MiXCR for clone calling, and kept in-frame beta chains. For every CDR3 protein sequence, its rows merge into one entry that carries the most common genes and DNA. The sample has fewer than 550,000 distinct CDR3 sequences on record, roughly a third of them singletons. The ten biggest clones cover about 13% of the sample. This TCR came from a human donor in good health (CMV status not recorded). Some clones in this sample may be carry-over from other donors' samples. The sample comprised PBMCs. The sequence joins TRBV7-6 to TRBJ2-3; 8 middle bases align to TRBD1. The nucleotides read TGTGCCAGCAGCTCTAGGACAGGGATCACAGATACGCAGTATTTT. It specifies CASSSRTGITDTQYF.